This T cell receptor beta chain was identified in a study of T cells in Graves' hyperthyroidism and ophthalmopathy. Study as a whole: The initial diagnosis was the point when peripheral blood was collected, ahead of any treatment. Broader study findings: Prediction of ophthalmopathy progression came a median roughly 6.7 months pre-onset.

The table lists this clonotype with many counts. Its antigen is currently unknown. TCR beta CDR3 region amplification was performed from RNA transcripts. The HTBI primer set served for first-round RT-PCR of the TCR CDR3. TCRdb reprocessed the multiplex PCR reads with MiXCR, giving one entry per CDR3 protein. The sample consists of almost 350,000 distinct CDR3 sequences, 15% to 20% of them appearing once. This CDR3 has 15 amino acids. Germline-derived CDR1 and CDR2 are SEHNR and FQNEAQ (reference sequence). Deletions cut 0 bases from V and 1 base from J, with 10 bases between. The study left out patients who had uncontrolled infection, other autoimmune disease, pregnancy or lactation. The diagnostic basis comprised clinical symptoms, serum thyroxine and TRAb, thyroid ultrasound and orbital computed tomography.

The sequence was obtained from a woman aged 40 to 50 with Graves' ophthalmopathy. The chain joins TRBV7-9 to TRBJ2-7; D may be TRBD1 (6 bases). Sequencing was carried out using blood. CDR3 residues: CASSLAGQGSYEQYF. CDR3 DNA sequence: TGTGCCAGCAGCTTAGCAGGGCAGGGGTCCTACGAGCAGTACTTC.